Listed here is a single T cell receptor (beta chain). No antigen is known for it. Clones were sequenced by immunoSEQ multiplex PCR, and TCRdb holds only the in-frame ones, with some missing. The data contain around 100,000 clones, roughly 87% of them singletons. These data originate in a study of graft-versus-host responses after intestinal transplantation. Across the whole study: Recipients had multivisceral, liver-intestinal, or isolated intestinal transplants. All recipients were given anti-thymocyte globulin induction, and tacrolimus and steroids were then administered for three to four years.

The CDR3 totals 14 residues. In germline, CDR1 is MGHDK, CDR2 SYGVNS. Between the trimmed V and J ends, which lost 4 bases and 1 base, there was a span of 11 bases. Study findings and constraints: The study associated peak circulating GvH clone levels with early post-transplant HvG declines. Present in recipient marrow, GvH clones included some that appeared first in ileum or blood.

This receptor was taken from a human donor who received an intestinal transplant. Here the sequenced sample was unstimulated CD4+ T cells sorted from spleen or lymph node cells, taken before intestinal transplant. The chain uses TRBV25-1 and TRBJ2-7; D uncertain. The CDR3 DNA reads as TGTGCCAGCAGTGCCTGGACCGGGTCCTACGAGCAGTACTTC. Amino acids: CASSAWTGSYEQYF.